The 11 T cell receptor beta chains below come from one sample, sequenced in a study of type 1 and type 2 diabetes patients. Genomic DNA was the PCR template. Amplification of the beta chain CDR3 used 30 forward and 13 reverse multiplex primers. From the multiplex PCR reads, TCRdb called clonotypes with MiXCR, one entry per CDR3 protein. The sample has 270,000 or so distinct CDR3 sequences, roughly 50% seen once; the top ten hold around 13%. Sequenced material: peripheral blood mononuclear cells (PBMCs). Every receptor here comes from a man aged 18 to 30 with type 2 diabetes.

V gene TRBV7-2 combines with J gene TRBJ2-7; 8 bases fit TRBD1. This CDR3 comprises 14 residues. Losses at the gene ends were 5 bases for V and 5 bases for J; bases not matched to a gene: 8. Germline V lookup: CDR1 SGHTA, CDR2 FQGNSA. The CDR3 DNA reads as TGTGCCAGCAGCCGGATGACAGGGGACCACGAGCAGTACTTC. Translated, it gives CASSRMTGDHEQYF.

This clonotype came up a few times. This chain joins TRBV20-1 and TRBJ1-2; D not certain. Germline V gives CDR1 DFQATT, CDR2 SNEGSKA (reference sequence). V lost 1 base to trimming and J lost 1 base, with 7 bases between them. CDR3 length equals 13 residues. In nucleotides, the CDR3 is TGCAGTGCTAGAGTCGGAGATAACTATGGCTACACCTTC. The encoded protein is CSARVGDNYGYTF.

This chain joins TRBV19 and TRBJ1-6, with D unclear. CDR3 length equals 13 residues. Per the germline V gene, CDR1 is LNHDA and CDR2 is SQIVND (reference sequence). V was shortened by 4 bases and J by 10 bases, with 11 bases between the two germline ends. The CDR3 protein is CASSNGIRSPLHF. The DNA of the CDR3 is TGTGCCAGTAGTAACGGTATTAGATCACCCCTCCACTTT.

Here the CDR3 reads CASSRTGTSSNNEQFF. DNA for the CDR3: TGTGCCAGCAGCCGGACAGGGACCTCCTCTAACAATGAGCAGTTCTTC. The rearrangement uses TRBV7-3 and TRBJ2-7, with TRBD1 identical over 8 bases. The DNA end is a closer match to TRBJ2-1, so the J assignment may be wrong. CDR3 size: 16 residues. Per the germline V gene, CDR1 is SGHTA and CDR2 is FQGTGA.

The chain combines TRBV20-1 with TRBJ2-7, with no clear D. The CDR3 runs to 15 residues. V was cut by 0 bases and J by 2 bases, with 14 bases left in between. Germline-derived CDR1 and CDR2 are DFQATT and SNEGSKA (reference sequence). CDR3 protein: CSARDIEAVPYEQYF. For the CDR3, the DNA is TGCAGTGCTAGAGATATAGAGGCGGTCCCCTACGAGCAGTACTTC.

The genes are TRBV7-6 and TRBJ2-1; D may match TRBD1 or TRBD2 (6 bases each). Trimming shortened V by 7 bases and J by 7 bases, and 20 bases separated the two germline ends. Germline values: CDR1 SGHVS, CDR2 FNYEAQ. The CDR3 is 15 residues long. In nucleotides, the CDR3 is TGTGCCAGCACCTCCCGGGGGCCCACTGGGAATGAGCAGTTCTTC. Translation gives CASTSRGPTGNEQFF. Drawing the rest from reference TRBV7-6 and TRBJ2-1, the complete variable domain is GAGVSQSPRYKVTKRGQDVALRCDPISGHVSLYWYRQALGQGPEFLTYFNYEAQQDKSGLPNDRFSAERPEGSISTLTIQRTEQRDSAMYRCASTSRGPTGNEQFFGPGTRLTVL.

The chain couples TRBV6-1 to TRBJ2-7, with TRBD2 matching over 11 bases. Per germline, CDR1 MNHNS and CDR2 SASEGT. CDR3 length: 14 residues. Trimming at V came to 7 bases and at J to 3 bases, leaving 5 bases not matched to a gene. CDR3: CASNPGLADYEQYF. In nucleotides, the CDR3 is TGTGCCAGCAATCCGGGACTAGCGGACTACGAGCAGTACTTC.

This clonotype was detected only a few times. This rearrangement joins TRBV27 to TRBJ2-1, with a possible D match to TRBD2 (5 bases). Trimming shortened V by 8 bases and J by 7 bases, and 21 bases separated the two germline ends. Germline CDR1 is MNHEY and CDR2 is SMNVEV (reference sequence). CDR3 length equals 15 residues. CDR3 nucleotide sequence: TGTGCCAGCCGAATAGAGACAAGGCGGAGGAATGAGCAGTTCTTC. As protein: CASRIETRRRNEQFF.

This clonotype was detected a few times. The chain recombines TRBV10-3 with TRBJ2-7; D remains ambiguous. Germline CDR1 ENHRY, CDR2 SYGVKD. The CDR3 has 13 residues. The germline V and J ends were trimmed by 8 bases and 0 bases, with 11 bases remaining between them. The CDR3 protein is CAISVFLSYEQYF. CDR3 sequence (DNA): TGTGCCATCTCTGTTTTCCTCTCCTACGAGCAGTACTTC.

The rearrangement joins TRBV7-3 to TRBJ2-7, with 12 bases that match TRBD2. The V gene end was trimmed by 5 bases and the J gene end by 6 bases; junction bases not matched to a gene: 8. Germline CDR1 and CDR2: SGHTA and FQGTGA. The CDR3 runs 15 residues. The CDR3: CASSGLLAGGREQYF. The CDR3, as DNA: TGTGCCAGCAGCGGGTTGCTAGCGGGGGGGCGCGAGCAGTACTTC.

The chain employs TRBV7-6 and TRBJ2-1; D not resolved. Per germline, CDR1 SGHVS and CDR2 FNYEAQ. Deletions cut 3 bases from V and 3 bases from J, with 12 bases between. The CDR3 loop spans 15 amino acids. This CDR3 is CASSLSGRIYNEQFF. The CDR3 DNA is TGTGCCAGCAGCTTGTCAGGACGGATCTACAATGAGCAGTTCTTC.